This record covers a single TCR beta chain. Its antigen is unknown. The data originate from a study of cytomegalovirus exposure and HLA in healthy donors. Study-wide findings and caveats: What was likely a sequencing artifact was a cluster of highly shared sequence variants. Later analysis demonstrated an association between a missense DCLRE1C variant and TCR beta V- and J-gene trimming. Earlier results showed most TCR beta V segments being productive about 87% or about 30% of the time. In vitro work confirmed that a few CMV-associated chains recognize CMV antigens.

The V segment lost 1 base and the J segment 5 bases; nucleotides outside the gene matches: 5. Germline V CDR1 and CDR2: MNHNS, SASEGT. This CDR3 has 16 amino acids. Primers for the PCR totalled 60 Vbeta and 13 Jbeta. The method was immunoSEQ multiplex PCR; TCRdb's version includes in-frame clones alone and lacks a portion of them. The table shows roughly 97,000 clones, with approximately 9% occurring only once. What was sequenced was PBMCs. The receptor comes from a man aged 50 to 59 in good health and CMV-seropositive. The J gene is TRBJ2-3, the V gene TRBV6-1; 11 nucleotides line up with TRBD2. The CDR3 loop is CASSEELAGVKDTQYF. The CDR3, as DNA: TGTGCCAGCAGTGAAGAACTAGCGGGAGTAAAAGATACGCAGTATTTT.